This T cell receptor (beta chain) was sequenced during a study of T cell repertoires in cytomegalovirus infection. As for the study in general: Shared public TCR beta signatures pointed to both CMV infection and a matching HLA type.

Via MiXCR, TCRdb re-called the reads, giving one row per CDR3 protein. The sample has about 920,000 distinct CDR3 sequences; around 32% are singletons. The CDR3 sequence is 14 residues long. J gave up 2 bases and V 5 bases, and 5 bases lay outside the gene matches. From germline, CDR1 is LNHDA and CDR2 SQIVND (reference sequence). Study conclusions and caveats: In two of eight donors, the top clonotype was HLA-C-restricted CMV-specific. Adding up the frequency of public TCR beta families identified people who carried CMV plus the relevant HLA.

Details on this clonotype: The antigen is not known.

The source of this sequence is a human donor in good health (CMV status not recorded). Some clones in this sample may be carry-over from other donors' samples. The chain couples TRBV19 to TRBJ2-7; 8 bases map to TRBD2. The sequences come from cultured CD8+ T cells from PBMCs, collected from culture after CMV antigen stimulation. The CDR3 coding sequence is TGTGCCAGTAGTCCGGGACTAGGGACCTACGAGCAGTACTTC. Its translation: CASSPGLGTYEQYF.